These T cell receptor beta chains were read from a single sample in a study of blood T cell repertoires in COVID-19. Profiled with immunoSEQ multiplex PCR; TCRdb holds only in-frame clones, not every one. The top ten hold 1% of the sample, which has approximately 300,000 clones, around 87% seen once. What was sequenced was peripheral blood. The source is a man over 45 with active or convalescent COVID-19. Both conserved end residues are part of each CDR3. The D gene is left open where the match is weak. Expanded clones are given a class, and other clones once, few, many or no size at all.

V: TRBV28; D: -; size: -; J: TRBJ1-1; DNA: TGTGCCAGCAGTGCGCGGGATGGGCGCGGGACTGAAGCTTTCTTT; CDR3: CASSARDGRGTEAFF
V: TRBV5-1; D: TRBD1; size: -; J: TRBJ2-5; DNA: TGCGCCAGCAGCGTGACCGGACAGGGAGAGACCCAGTACTTC; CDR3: CASSVTGQGETQYF
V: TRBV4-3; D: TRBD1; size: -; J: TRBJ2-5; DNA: TGCGCCAGCAGCTACCGACAGGGTCAAGAGACCCAGTACTTC; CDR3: CASSYRQGQETQYF
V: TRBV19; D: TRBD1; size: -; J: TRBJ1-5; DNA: TGTGCCAGTAGTATCACAGGGGGCGCCGATCAGCCCCAGCATTTT; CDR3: CASSITGGADQPQHF
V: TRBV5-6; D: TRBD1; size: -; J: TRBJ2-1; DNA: TGTGCCAGCAGCCCGCTGGGTGGACAGGTGAACAATGAGCAGTTCTTC; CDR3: CASSPLGGQVNNEQFF
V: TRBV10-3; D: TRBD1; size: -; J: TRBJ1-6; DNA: TGTGCCACCAGGGAGGGGGCGGATAATTCACCCCTCCACTTT; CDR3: CATREGADNSPLHF
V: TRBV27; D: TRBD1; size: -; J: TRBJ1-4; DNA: TGTGCCAGCAGTCTAACCGCCGGGACAGGGAATGAAAAACTGTTTTTT; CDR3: CASSLTAGTGNEKLFF
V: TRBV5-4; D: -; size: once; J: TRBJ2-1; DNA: TGTGCCAGCAGCTTATATCTCAATGAGCAGTTCTTC; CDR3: CASSLYLNEQFF
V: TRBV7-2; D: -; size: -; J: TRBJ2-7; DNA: TGTGCCAGCAGCGCCCGGGACTACGAGCAGTACTTC; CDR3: CASSARDYEQYF
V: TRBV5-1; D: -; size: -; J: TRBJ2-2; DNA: TGCGCCAGCAGCTCGGACACAAACACCGGGGAGCTGTTTTTT; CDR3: CASSSDTNTGELFF
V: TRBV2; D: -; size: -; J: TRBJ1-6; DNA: TGTGCCAGCAAGACTAGGGGCCCGAGCTCCTATAATTCACCCCTCCACTTT; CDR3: CASKTRGPSSYNSPLHF
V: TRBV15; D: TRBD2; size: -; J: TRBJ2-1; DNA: TGTGCCACCAGCAGAGATTATAATAGGCGACTAGCCGGTGCCAATGAGCAGTTCTTC; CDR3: CATSRDYNRRLAGANEQFF
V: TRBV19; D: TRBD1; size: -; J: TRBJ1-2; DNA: TGTGCCAGTAGAGGGCAGGGGGCATACAATGGCTACACCTTC; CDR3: CASRGQGAYNGYTF
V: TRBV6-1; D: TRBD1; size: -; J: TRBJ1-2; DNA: TGTGCCAGCAGTGAAGGGACAGGGCTCTATGGCTACACCTTC; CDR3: CASSEGTGLYGYTF
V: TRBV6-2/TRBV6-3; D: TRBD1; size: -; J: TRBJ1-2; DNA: TGTGCCAGCAGTTACCCAAGGACAGGGGATGGCTACACCTTC; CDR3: CASSYPRTGDGYTF
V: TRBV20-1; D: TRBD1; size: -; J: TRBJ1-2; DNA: TGCAGTGCGGACCTGGACAGGGCCCACACCTTC; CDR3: CSADLDRAHTF
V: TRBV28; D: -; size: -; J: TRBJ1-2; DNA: TGTGCCAGCAGGAAACTTAACTATGGCTACACCTTC; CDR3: CASRKLNYGYTF
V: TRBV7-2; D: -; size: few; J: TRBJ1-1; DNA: TGTGCCAGCAGCTCCTATCGGGGTGGAGGCACTGAAGCTTTCTTT; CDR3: CASSSYRGGGTEAFF
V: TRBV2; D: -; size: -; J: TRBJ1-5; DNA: TGTGCCAGCGGGCAGCGGGATCAGCCCCAGCATTTT; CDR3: CASGQRDQPQHF
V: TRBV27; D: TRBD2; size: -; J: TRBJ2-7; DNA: TGTGCCAGCAGTTTATTTTATCGGGAGGGACTGGGGTACGAGCAGTACTTC; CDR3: CASSLFYREGLGYEQYF
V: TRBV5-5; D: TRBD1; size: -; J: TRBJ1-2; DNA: TGTGCCAGCAGGAAAGGACAGGGGGACGGCTATGGCTACACCTTC; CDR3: CASRKGQGDGYGYTF
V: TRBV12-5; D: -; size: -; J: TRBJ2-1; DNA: TGTGCTAGTGGGGCCAACAATGAGCAGTTCTTC; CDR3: CASGANNEQFF
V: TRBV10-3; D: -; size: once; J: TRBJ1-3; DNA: TGTGCCATCAAGGAGGGAGCAAGAGGAAACACCATATATTTT; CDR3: CAIKEGARGNTIYF
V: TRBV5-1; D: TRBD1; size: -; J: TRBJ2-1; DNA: TGCGCCAGCAGCTTCCGGGACAGGGGCCTCAATGAGCAGTTCTTC; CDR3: CASSFRDRGLNEQFF
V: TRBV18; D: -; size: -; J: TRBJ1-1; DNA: TGTGCCAGCTCACCACCATCCGTGAACACTGAAGCTTTCTTT; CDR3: CASSPPSVNTEAFF
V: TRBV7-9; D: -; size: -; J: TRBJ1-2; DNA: TGTGCCAGCAGCTTGCAGGTGGAAGGCTATGGCTACACCTTC; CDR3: CASSLQVEGYGYTF
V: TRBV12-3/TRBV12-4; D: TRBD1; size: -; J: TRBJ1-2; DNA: TGTGCCAGCAGCCCCGGGACAGGGTACGGCTACACCTTC; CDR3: CASSPGTGYGYTF
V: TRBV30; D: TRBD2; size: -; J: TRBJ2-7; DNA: TGTGCCTGGAGTAGGACTAGCGGGTACTACGAGCAGTACTTC; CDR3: CAWSRTSGYYEQYF
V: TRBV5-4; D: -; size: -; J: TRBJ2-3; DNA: TGTGCCAGCAGCTCGGGGGGCGGCACAGATACGCAGTATTTT; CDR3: CASSSGGGTDTQYF
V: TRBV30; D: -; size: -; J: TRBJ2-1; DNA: TGTGCCTGGAGTGTTCGAGGGCCTAGTGAGCAGTTCTTC; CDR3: CAWSVRGPSEQFF
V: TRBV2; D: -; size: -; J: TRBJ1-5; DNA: TGTGCCAGCAGTGACCCTACAGGGTTGAATCAGCCCCAGCATTTT; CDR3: CASSDPTGLNQPQHF
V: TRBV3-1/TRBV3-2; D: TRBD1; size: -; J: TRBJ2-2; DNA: TGTGCCAGCAGCCCTCCTATGACAGGGTGGATTGCGAACACCGGGGAGCTGTTTTTT; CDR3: CASSPPMTGWIANTGELFF
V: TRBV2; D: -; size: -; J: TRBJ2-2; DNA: TGTGCCAGCAGTGAAGAAAGTACGGTACACACCGGGGAGCTGTTTTTT; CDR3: CASSEESTVHTGELFF
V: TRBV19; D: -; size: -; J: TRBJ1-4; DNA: TGTGCCAGTACCACATCTCCGGCGGCTAATGAAAAACTGTTTTTT; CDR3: CASTTSPAANEKLFF
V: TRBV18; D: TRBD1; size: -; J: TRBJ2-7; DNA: TGTGCCAGCTCACCAGCAAACAGGGGATCCTACGAGCAGTACTTC; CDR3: CASSPANRGSYEQYF
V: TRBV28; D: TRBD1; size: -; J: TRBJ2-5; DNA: TGTGCCAGCAGTTTGGGAGGGACAGGGTACCAAGAGACCCAGTACTTC; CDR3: CASSLGGTGYQETQYF
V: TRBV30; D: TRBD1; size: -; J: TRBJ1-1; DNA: TGTGCCTGGGGACAGGGGATGGAAACTGAAGCTTTCTTT; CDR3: CAWGQGMETEAFF
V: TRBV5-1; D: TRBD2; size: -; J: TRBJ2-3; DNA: TGCGCCAGCAGCTTGGGGGAGGGTGGCACAGATACGCAGTATTTT; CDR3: CASSLGEGGTDTQYF
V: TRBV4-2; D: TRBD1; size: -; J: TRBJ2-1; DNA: TGTGCCAGCAGCCAAGATAAGGGGGCCAGCTCCTACAATGAGCAGTTCTTC; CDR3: CASSQDKGASSYNEQFF
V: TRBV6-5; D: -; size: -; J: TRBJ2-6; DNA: TGTGCCAGCAGTTACGGAGACGGCTCTGGGGCCAACGTCCTGACTTTC; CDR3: CASSYGDGSGANVLTF
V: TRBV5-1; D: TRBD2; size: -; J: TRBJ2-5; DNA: TGCGCCAGCAGCTTGGGTCCTAGCGGGAGCAGGGGAGAGACCCAGTACTTC; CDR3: CASSLGPSGSRGETQYF
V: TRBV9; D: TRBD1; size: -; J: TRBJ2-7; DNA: TGTGCCAGCAGCACGGGACAGTCCTACGAGCAGTACTTC; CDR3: CASSTGQSYEQYF
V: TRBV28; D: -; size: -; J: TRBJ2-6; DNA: TGTGCCAGCAGTACCCGGAGGTTTGGCTCTTCTGGGGCCAACGTCCTGACTTTC; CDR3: CASSTRRFGSSGANVLTF
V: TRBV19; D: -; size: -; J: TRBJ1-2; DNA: TGTGCCAGTAGCAATACGTGGCAGGCAAACTATGGCTACACCTTC; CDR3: CASSNTWQANYGYTF
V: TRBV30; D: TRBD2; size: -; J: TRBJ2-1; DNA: TGTGCCTGGAGTGTTGGGGGAGGGCCCAATGAGCAGTTCTTC; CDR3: CAWSVGGGPNEQFF
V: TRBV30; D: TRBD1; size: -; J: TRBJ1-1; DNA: TGTGCCTGGAGAGGACAGGGTCCCGTGAACACTGAAGCTTTCTTT; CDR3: CAWRGQGPVNTEAFF
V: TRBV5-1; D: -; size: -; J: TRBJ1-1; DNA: TGCGCCAGCAGCTTGGAGGTGGGGCTTACTGAAGCTTTCTTT; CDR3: CASSLEVGLTEAFF